This TCR beta chain was captured by sequencing in a study of spatial heterogeneity in lung cancer. This clonotype has a count of ten or more. What it recognizes is unknown. For a library built for alpha chains, this beta chain is a stray read; little rests on its size. Regarding time point: sample taken at primary tumor resection. Unsorted tumor, nontumor lung tissue or cryopreserved PBMC supplied the whole RNA. Every TCR cDNA molecule bore its own unique molecular identifier. TCRdb analysed the 5' RACE reads with MiXCR anew, one entry per CDR3 protein. The table lists about 11,000 distinct CDR3 sequences, roughly 3.6% of them singletons. Study conclusions and caveats: More often at tumor resection than at routine follow-up, ubiquitous expanded tumor TCRs were detected in the blood.

Germline V gene sequence: CDR1 SGHDN, CDR2 FVKESK. V lost 7 bases, J lost 10 bases, and 16 bases stayed unmatched. The CDR3 length is 15 residues. Specimen: PBMCs, collected at surgery. The sequence was collected from a female donor with early-stage non-small cell lung cancer. The J gene is TRBJ2-1, the V gene TRBV14, with 7 bases identical to TRBD1. The CDR3 spells CASTPPTGAATEQFF. The CDR3 bases are TGTGCCAGCACCCCGCCCACAGGGGCCGCAACAGAGCAGTTCTTC.